The 8 T cell receptor beta chains in this list originate from one sample, sequenced in a study of regulatory T cells in long-lasting Graves disease. Documented time point: newly diagnosed GD, antithyroid drugs for less than 3 months. PBMC RNA was the source of the TCR library. TCR beta libraries were built with iRepertoire HTBI primers and Arm-PCR of CDR3 regions. MiXCR was run by TCRdb on the multiplex PCR reads, yielding one entry per CDR3 protein. The table includes approximately 210,000 distinct CDR3 sequences, about 16% detected once. The sequencing used peripheral blood mononuclear cells (PBMCs), collected at new diagnosis, from a patient treated with antithyroid drugs. The receptors were gathered from a female donor with Graves disease.

The sample holds many counts of this clonotype. The chain joins TRBV4-1 to TRBJ1-5, with a tentative D call TRBD1 (6 bases). There are 14 residues in the CDR3. Germline loops: CDR1 MGHRA, CDR2 YSYEKL. V shed 4 bases and J shed 7 bases, with 14 bases lying between them. The CDR3 nucleotides are TGCGCCAGCAGCCGCAACAGGGAACGCCAGCCCCAGCATTTT. Translating gives CASSRNRERQPQHF.

Of note for this clonotype: It differs at one base from a far larger clone, so likely a read error. This rearrangement joins TRBV27 to TRBJ2-5, with 14 bases aligning to TRBD2. Germline V gene sequence: CDR1 MNHEY, CDR2 SMNVEV (reference sequence). The CDR3 totals 17 residues. V was pared by 4 bases and J by 11 bases, with 15 bases of the junction left unmatched. The CDR3 DNA reads as TGTGCCAGCAGTTCCCCTCAGGGACTAGCGGGAGACAATGAGCAGTACTTC. This codes for CASSSPQGLAGDNEQYF.

This clonotype was detected ten times or more. The genes are TRBV18 and TRBJ2-7, with 8 nucleotides matching TRBD1. V dropped 2 bases and J dropped 2; count of bases not matched to a gene: 5. The germline CDR1 and CDR2 sequences are KGHSH and LQKENI. This CDR3 has 15 residues. The CDR3 here is CASSPIGTGTYEQYF. The CDR3 nucleotides read TGTGCCAGCTCACCAATCGGGACAGGAACCTACGAGCAGTACTTC.

The sample holds many counts of this clonotype. This sequence joins TRBV20-1 and TRBJ1-6; weak D call: TRBD1 (5 bases). V lost 5 bases to trimming and J lost 6 bases, with 11 bases between them. CDR3 length: 13 residues. Germline V CDR1 and CDR2: DFQATT, SNEGSKA (reference sequence). In nucleotides, the CDR3 is TGCAGTGCTTCCGGGACCGGTAATTCACCCCTCCACTTT. Translated, it gives CSASGTGNSPLHF.

This clonotype has only a few counts. The chain is built from TRBV10-3 and TRBJ1-1; a possible D gene is TRBD1 (6 bases). V was trimmed by 0 bases and J by 4 bases, leaving 9 bases between them. Per the germline V gene, CDR1 is ENHRY and CDR2 is SYGVKD. The CDR3 contains 14 residues. CDR3: CAISESAGATEAFF. The DNA for the CDR3 is TGTGCCATCAGTGAGTCCGCAGGGGCCACTGAAGCTTTCTTT.

This clonotype was detected only a few times. The rearrangement links TRBV7-3 to TRBJ2-2; D could derive from TRBD1 or TRBD2 (5 bases each). The germline CDR1 and CDR2 sequences are SGHTA and FQGTGA. V lost 3 bases, J lost 2 bases, and 10 bases lay in between. This CDR3 contains 15 residues. The chain's CDR3 is CASSLLGTNTGELFF. CDR3 in DNA: TGTGCCAGCAGCTTGCTCGGGACCAACACCGGGGAGCTGTTTTTT.

This clonotype was picked up many times. The chain employs TRBV29-1 and TRBJ2-1; either TRBD1 or TRBD2 may fit D (5 bases each). Trimming stripped 0 bases from V and 12 bases from J, with 12 bases between. The germline V gene has CDR1 SQVTM and CDR2 ANQGSEA. The CDR3 is 12 amino acids. The CDR3 is CSVEDGAGLQFF. In nucleotides, the CDR3 is TGCAGCGTTGAAGACGGGGCAGGTCTGCAGTTCTTC.

The CDR3 sequence: CSALGQGGYEQYF. The DNA for the CDR3 is TGCAGTGCCCTAGGACAGGGTGGCTACGAGCAGTACTTC. The chain couples TRBV20-1 to TRBJ2-7; TRBD1 agrees at 8 bases. Trimming took 6 bases from V and 3 from J; bases not matched to a gene: 7. The CDR3 is 13 residues long. Looked up from germline, CDR1 is DFQATT and CDR2 is SNEGSKA (reference sequence).